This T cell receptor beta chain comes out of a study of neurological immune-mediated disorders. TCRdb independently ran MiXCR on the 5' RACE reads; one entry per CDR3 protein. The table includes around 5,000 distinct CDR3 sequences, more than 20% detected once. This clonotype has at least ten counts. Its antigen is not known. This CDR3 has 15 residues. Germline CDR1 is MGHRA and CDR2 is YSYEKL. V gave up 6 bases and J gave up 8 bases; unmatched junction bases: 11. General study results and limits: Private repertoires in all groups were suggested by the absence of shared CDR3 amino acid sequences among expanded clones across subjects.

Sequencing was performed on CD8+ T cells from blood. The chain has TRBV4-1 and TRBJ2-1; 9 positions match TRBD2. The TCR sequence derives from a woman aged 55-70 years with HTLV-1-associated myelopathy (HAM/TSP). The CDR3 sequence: CASSPLAGGGDEQFF. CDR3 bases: TGCGCCAGCAGTCCCCTAGCGGGCGGGGGGGATGAGCAGTTCTTC.